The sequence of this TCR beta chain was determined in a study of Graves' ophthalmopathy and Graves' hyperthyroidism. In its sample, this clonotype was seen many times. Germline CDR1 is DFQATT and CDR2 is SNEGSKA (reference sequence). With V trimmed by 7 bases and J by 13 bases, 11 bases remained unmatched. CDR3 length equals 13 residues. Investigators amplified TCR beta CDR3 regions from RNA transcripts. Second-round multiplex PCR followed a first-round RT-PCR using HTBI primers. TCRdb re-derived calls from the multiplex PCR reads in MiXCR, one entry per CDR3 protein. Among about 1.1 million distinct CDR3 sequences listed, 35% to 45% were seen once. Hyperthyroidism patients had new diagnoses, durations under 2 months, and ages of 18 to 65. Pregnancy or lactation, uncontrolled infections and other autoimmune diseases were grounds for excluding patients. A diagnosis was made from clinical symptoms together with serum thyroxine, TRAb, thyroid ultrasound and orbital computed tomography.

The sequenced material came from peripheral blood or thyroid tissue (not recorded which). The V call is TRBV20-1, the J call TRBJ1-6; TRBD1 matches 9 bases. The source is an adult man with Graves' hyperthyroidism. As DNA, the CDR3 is TGCAGTGTCCCGACAGGGGGACTGTCGCCCCTCCACTTT. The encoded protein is CSVPTGGLSPLHF.